The sequence of this T cell receptor beta chain was determined in a study of blood T cell repertoires in COVID-19. Overall study: Some COVID-19 samples were acute and others convalescent; all came from the United States, Italy and Spain. Nucleic acid was either cDNA or gDNA, and it came from T cells, B-cell-depleted T cells, or PBMCs.

In the original processing: How many nucleated cells were present was estimated from reference gene primer amplification. Profiling relied on immunoSEQ multiplex PCR, and the TCRdb table lists in-frame clones only, not all of them. D and trimming were read from the DNA, whereas the V and J calls and clone size are those reported in that table. The repertoire has some 90,000 clones, approximately 80% of them found once; the top ten carry about 9.3%. The specimen was peripheral blood. The sequence was obtained from a woman aged 70-85 years with acute or convalescent COVID-19.

As DNA, the CDR3 is TGTGCCTGGAGTTTATTAGCAACCGAGCAGTACTTC. Protein: CAWSLLATEQYF. V usage is TRBV30 and J usage is TRBJ2-7; D ambiguous. Germline CDR1 GTSNPN, CDR2 SVGIG (reference sequence). The CDR3 length is 12 residues. Trimming shortened V by 2 bases and J by 6 bases, and 11 bases separated the two germline ends. The full variable domain, its missing parts supplied by reference TRBV30 and TRBJ2-7, is SQTIHQWPATLVQPVGSPLSLECTVEGTSNPNLYWYRQAAGRGLQLLFYSVGIGQISSEVPQNLSASRPQDRQFILSSKKLLLSDSGFYLCAWSLLATEQYFGPGTRLTVT.